The clone carrying this T cell receptor (beta chain) was counted many times. Its antigen is undetermined. These data come from a study of T cells in Graves' hyperthyroidism and ophthalmopathy. The V gene's germline CDR1 is LNHDA and CDR2 SQIVND (reference sequence). V shed 6 bases, J shed 4 bases, and the junction held 9 bases outside the gene matches. CDR3 length: 14 amino acids. Study-wide findings and caveats: From stable hyperthyroidism, ophthalmopathy was set apart by a 13 V-J model. Among thyroid clonotypes expanded above 0.001, most also appeared in blood.

The CDR3 regions of TCR beta were amplified from RNA transcripts. The primer set for the first-round RT-PCR of the TCR CDR3 was HTBI. Each CDR3 protein is one row after TCRdb ran MiXCR on the multiplex PCR reads. The repertoire holds 600,000 to 800,000 distinct CDR3 sequences, 30% to 40% seen once, with around 31% in the top ten. The V and J genes are TRBV19 and TRBJ2-7; 7 bases are shared with TRBD1. The sequence derives from a woman between 40 and 50 years old with Graves' hyperthyroidism. The sequenced material came from blood. CDR3 in DNA: TGTGCCAGTAGGACAGGGACCCGGGGATACGAGCAGTACTTC. It encodes CASRTGTRGYEQYF.